This section outlines one TCR beta chain sequence together with its context. The target antigen is unknown. The data stem from a study of OX40 agonist ivuxolimab in advanced cancers. Sequenced by immunoSEQ multiplex PCR; TCRdb stores in-frame clones only, minus some. The sample lists approximately 66,000 clones, 86% seen once, with 1% to 1.5% in the top ten. The V gene's germline CDR1 is SEHNR and CDR2 FQNEAQ (reference sequence). V lost 5 bases, J lost 7 bases, and 15 bases lay in between. The CDR3 length is 14 residues. General study points: Antigen specificity remained undetermined for the expanded peripheral T cells.

Patients were ruled out by autoimmune disease history or systemic immunosuppression. The chain is built from TRBV7-9 and TRBJ1-5; D might be TRBD1 (5 bases). The specimen was CD4+ or CD8+ T cells sorted from blood, collected in a trial of the OX40 agonist ivuxolimab. The TCR comes from an adult with an advanced solid tumor such as melanoma, head and neck, liver or kidney cancer. The CDR3 sequence is CASSRGGAGQPQHF. In DNA form, the CDR3 reads TGTGCCAGCAGCCGTGGCGGGGCCGGGCAGCCCCAGCATTTT.